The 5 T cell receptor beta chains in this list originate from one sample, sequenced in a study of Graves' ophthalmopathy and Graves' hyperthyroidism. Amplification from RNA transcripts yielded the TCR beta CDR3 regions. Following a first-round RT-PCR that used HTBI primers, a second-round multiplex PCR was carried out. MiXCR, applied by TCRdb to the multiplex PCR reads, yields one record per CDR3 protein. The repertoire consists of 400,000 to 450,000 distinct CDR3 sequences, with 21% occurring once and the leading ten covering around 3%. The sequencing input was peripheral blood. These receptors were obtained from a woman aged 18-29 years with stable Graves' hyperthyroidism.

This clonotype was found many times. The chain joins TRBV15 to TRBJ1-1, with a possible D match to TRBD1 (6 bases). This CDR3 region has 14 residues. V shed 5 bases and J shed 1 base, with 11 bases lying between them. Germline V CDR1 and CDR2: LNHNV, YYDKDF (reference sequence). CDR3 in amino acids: CATSLGGQNTEAFF. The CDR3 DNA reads TGTGCCACCAGCCTGGGGGGGCAGAACACTGAAGCTTTCTTT.

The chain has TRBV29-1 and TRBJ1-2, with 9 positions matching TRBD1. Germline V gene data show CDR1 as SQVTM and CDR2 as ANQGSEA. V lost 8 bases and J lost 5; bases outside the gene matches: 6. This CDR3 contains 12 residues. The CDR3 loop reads CSTPQGAYGYTF. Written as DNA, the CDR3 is TGCAGCACTCCACAGGGGGCGTATGGCTACACCTTC.

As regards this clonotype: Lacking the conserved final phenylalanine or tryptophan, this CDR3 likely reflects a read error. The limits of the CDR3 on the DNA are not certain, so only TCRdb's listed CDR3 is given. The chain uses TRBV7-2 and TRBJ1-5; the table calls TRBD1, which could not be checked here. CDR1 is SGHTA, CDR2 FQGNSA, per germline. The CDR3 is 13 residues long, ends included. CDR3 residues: CASSKAGNQPQQL.

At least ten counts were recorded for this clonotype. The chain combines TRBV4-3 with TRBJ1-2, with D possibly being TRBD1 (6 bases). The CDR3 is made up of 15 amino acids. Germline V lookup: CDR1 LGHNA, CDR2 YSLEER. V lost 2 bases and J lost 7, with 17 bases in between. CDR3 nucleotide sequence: TGCGCCAGCAGCCAATCCCTGACAGGCCCTCTTGGCTACACCTTC. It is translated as CASSQSLTGPLGYTF.

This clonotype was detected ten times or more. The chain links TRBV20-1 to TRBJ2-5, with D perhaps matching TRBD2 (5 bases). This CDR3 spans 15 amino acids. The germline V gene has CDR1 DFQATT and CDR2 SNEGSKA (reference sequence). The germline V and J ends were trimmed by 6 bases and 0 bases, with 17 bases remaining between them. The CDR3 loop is CSATGEGAYQETQYF. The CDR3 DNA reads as TGCAGTGCCACCGGGGAAGGTGCGTACCAAGAGACCCAGTACTTC.